The present TCR beta chain was sequenced within a study of shared clonotypes between healthy human individuals. How the authors handled the data: ImmunoSEQ supplied junction-only sequences lacking quality scores, so filtering was different. Some clones are missing from TCRdb's copy, which holds only in-frame ones; the method was immunoSEQ multiplex PCR. The D gene and trimming were derived from the DNA, and the V and J assignments and clone size from that table. The table includes more than 2 million clones, about 93% detected once. For this clone: What it binds is not known.

The CDR3 consists of 14 residues. Looked up from germline, CDR1 is SGDLS and CDR2 is YYNGEE. Trimming pared 7 bases from V and 8 bases from J, leaving 19 bases between. Terminally differentiated effector memory CD45RA+ cells were excluded from the naive CD8 cells, which were CD45RO-negative and positively selected for CCR7. Overall study findings and caveats: Naive CD4 clonotypes were shared across a handful of donors at 4.5% to 6%.

The sequenced sample consisted of naive CD8+ T cells from PBMCs. The V and J genes are TRBV9 and TRBJ1-3; D is undetermined. The source is a young man in good health. Some clones in this sample may be carry-over from other donors' samples. The CDR3 spells CASARGKVLDTIYF. Written as DNA, the CDR3 is TGTGCCAGCGCCAGAGGGAAGGTCCTGGACACCATATATTTT. Full variable domain (missing parts from reference TRBV9 and TRBJ1-3): DSGVTQTPKHLITATGQRVTLRCSPRSGDLSVYWYQQSLDQGLQFLIQYYNGEERAKGNILERFSAQQFPDLHSELNLSSLELGDSALYFCASARGKVLDTIYFGEGSWLTVV.